One and the same sample provided the 5 T cell receptor beta chains below, sequenced in a study of T cell responses to AZD1222 COVID-19 vaccine. Only in-frame clones appear in the TCRdb table, and some are missing; sequencing was by immunoSEQ multiplex PCR. The sample has roughly 70,000 clones; roughly 80% are singletons. Specimen: peripheral blood, collected 28 days after the second AZD1222 dose. Receptors originate from an adult who received the AZD1222 COVID-19 vaccine.

This sequence joins TRBV24-1 and TRBJ1-5; 8 positions agree with TRBD1. V shed 7 bases, J shed 7 bases, and the junction held 5 bases outside the gene matches. The CDR3 runs to 13 residues. Germline loops: CDR1 KGHDR, CDR2 SFDVKD. CDR3: CATSDRGEQPQHF. DNA of the CDR3: TGTGCCACCAGCGACAGGGGCGAGCAGCCCCAGCATTTT.

Here the CDR3 reads CASFDRGREAFF. The DNA of the CDR3 is TGTGCCAGTTTCGACAGGGGACGGGAAGCTTTCTTT. J is TRBJ1-1 and V is TRBV19; 8 nucleotides line up with TRBD1. The ends lost 8 bases at V and 8 bases at J; junction bases unmatched: 7. Germline CDR1 LNHDA, CDR2 SQIVND (reference sequence). The CDR3 contains 12 residues. Filled out from reference TRBV19 and TRBJ1-1, the complete variable domain reads DGGITQSPKYLFRKEGQNVTLSCEQNLNHDAMYWYRQDPGQGLRLIYYSQIVNDFQKGDIAEGYSVSREKKESFPLTVTSAQKNPTAFYLCASFDRGREAFFGQGTRLTVV.

The chain is built from TRBV6-6 and TRBJ1-1; D is uncertain. Germline CDR1 is MNHNY and CDR2 is SVGAGI (reference sequence). CDR3 size: 15 residues. Trimming cost V 2 bases and J 0 bases, with 10 bases left between them. CDR3 bases: TGTGCCAGCAGTTACAAGGCAGAGATGAACACTGAAGCTTTCTTT. Translating it yields CASSYKAEMNTEAFF.

The chain employs TRBV7-6 and TRBJ2-1; D unresolved. Germline assignment: CDR1 SGHVS and CDR2 FNYEAQ. Trimming left V 4 bases short and J 10 bases short, with 14 bases between. The length of the CDR3 is 13 residues. The CDR3 DNA sequence: TGTGCCAGCAGCTGGTTGGGGTCGAGGGAGCAGTTCTTC. Protein sequence: CASSWLGSREQFF.

The V gene is TRBV5-1, the J gene TRBJ1-2; 8 bases are a match to TRBD1. V lost 2 bases to trimming and J lost 3 bases; unmatched junction nucleotides: 12. Germline V CDR1 and CDR2: SGHRS, YFSETQ. The CDR3 consists of 17 residues. The CDR3 nucleotides are TGCGCCAGCAGCTTCGAGGCAGGGGGCAATACCTACTATGGCTACACCTTC. Amino acids: CASSFEAGGNTYYGYTF.